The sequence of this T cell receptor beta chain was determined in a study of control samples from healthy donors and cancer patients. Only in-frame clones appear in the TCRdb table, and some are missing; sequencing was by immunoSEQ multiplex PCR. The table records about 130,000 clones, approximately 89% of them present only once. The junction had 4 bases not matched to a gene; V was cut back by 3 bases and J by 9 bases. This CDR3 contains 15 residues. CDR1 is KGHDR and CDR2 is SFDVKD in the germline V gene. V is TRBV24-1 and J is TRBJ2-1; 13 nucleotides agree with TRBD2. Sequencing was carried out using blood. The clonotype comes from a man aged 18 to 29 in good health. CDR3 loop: CATSDGLAGDFEQFF. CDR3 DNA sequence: TGTGCCACCAGTGATGGACTAGCGGGGGATTTTGAGCAGTTCTTC.